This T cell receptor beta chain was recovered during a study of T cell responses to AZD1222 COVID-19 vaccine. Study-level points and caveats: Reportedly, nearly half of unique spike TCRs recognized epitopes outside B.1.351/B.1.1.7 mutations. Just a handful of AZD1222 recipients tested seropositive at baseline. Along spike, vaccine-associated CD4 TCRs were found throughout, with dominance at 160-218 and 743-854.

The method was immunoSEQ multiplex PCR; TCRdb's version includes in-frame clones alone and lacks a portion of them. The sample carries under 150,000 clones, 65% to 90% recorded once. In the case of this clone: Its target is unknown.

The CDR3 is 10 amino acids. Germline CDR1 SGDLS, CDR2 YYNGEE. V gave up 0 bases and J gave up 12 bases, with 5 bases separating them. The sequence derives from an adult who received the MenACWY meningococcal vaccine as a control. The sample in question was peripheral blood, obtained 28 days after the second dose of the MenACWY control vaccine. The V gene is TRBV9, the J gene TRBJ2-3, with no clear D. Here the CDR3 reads CASSVVTQYF. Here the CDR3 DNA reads TGTGCCAGCAGCGTAGTAACTCAGTATTTT.